This passage covers 27 T cell receptor beta chains from one sample sequenced in a study of human T cells and chemical hapten exposure. Regarding time point: patch test 1, 2 weeks after DPC sensitization. Noted treatment: therapeutic diphenylcyclopropenone sensitization with weekly scalp DPC. TCRdb ran MiXCR on the RACE reads and lists one entry per CDR3 protein. Counted here are about 57,000 distinct CDR3 sequences, approximately 9.3% occurring once; the ten biggest clones make up approximately 12%. This specimen was whole blood, taken in connection with sensitization to the hapten diphenylcyclopropenone (DPC). The receptors come from a woman aged 40 to 50 with alopecia areata. Some clones in this sample may be carry-over from other donors' samples.

This clonotype was recorded at least ten times. The rearrangement links TRBV20-1 to TRBJ2-7; TRBD2 aligns across 8 bases. This CDR3 contains 16 residues. CDR1 is DFQATT and CDR2 is SNEGSKA in the germline V gene (reference sequence). V gave up 1 base and J gave up 0 bases; unmatched junction bases: 8. The CDR3 here is CSARGKAGADSYEQYF. CDR3 bases: TGCAGTGCTAGAGGGAAAGCGGGGGCCGACTCCTACGAGCAGTACTTC.

This clonotype has at least ten counts. V gene TRBV7-8 combines with J gene TRBJ1-3, with D hard to call. V dropped 1 base and J dropped 3 bases, with 4 bases sitting between them. CDR1 and CDR2 (germline): SGHVS, FQNEAQ. There are 13 residues in the CDR3. The CDR3 DNA reads as TGTGCCAGCAGCTTAGTGCTTGGAAACACCATATATTTT. Residues: CASSLVLGNTIYF.

The table lists this clonotype with many counts. J is TRBJ2-1 and V is TRBV14; D call uncertain. This CDR3 has 14 residues. Looked up from germline, CDR1 is SGHDN and CDR2 is FVKESK. Trimming stripped 4 bases from V and 7 bases from J, with 14 bases between. The CDR3: CASSPPGRRNEQFF. In nucleotides, the CDR3 is TGTGCCAGCAGCCCTCCTGGACGGAGAAATGAGCAGTTCTTC.

In DNA form, the CDR3 reads TGCAGTGCCCCCGAGGAACTAGCAACGCAGTATTTT. Translated, it gives CSAPEELATQYF. The chain combines TRBV20-1 with TRBJ2-3; weak D call: TRBD2 (6 bases). There are 12 residues in the CDR3. Germline V CDR1 and CDR2: DFQATT, SNEGSKA (reference sequence). With 6 bases removed from V and 9 bases from J, the gap between germline ends came to 16 bases.

The V gene is TRBV7-6, the J gene TRBJ2-7, with D unresolved. Germline lookup yields CDR1 SGHVS and CDR2 FNYEAQ. Trimming took off 3 bases at V and 3 bases at J, with 6 bases between the two ends. This CDR3 region has 12 residues. DNA for the CDR3: TGTGCCAGCAGCTTCAACCGCTACGAGCAGTACTTC. As protein: CASSFNRYEQYF.

Judged by abundance, this clonotype is medium-sized. This sequence joins TRBV20-1 and TRBJ1-5; weak D call: TRBD1 (6 bases). The CDR3 sequence is 13 residues long. V was shortened by 6 bases and J by 4 bases, with 13 bases between the two germline ends. From germline, CDR1 is DFQATT and CDR2 SNEGSKA (reference sequence). CDR3 sequence (DNA): TGCAGTGCGCAGCCGGGGGCGAATCAGCCCCAGCATTTT. Its protein product is CSAQPGANQPQHF.

This clonotype has at least ten counts. This chain links TRBV4-1 with TRBJ2-1; D possibly uses TRBD1 or TRBD2 (5 bases each). The CDR3 has 15 amino acids. Trimming took 4 bases from V and 8 from J, leaving 18 bases between them. Germline values: CDR1 MGHRA, CDR2 YSYEKL. The chain's CDR3 is CASSPPGTENDEQFF. The CDR3 nucleotides are TGCGCCAGCAGCCCGCCCGGGACCGAAAACGATGAGCAGTTCTTC.

This clonotype came up many times. This sequence joins TRBV6-2 or TRBV6-3 and TRBJ2-1, with D unresolved. Trimming pared 2 bases from V and 4 bases from J, leaving 9 bases between. Germline CDR1 reads MNHEY; CDR2 reads SVGEGT. CDR3 size: 14 residues. The CDR3 sequence: CASSYVEQYNEQFF. The CDR3 DNA follows: TGTGCCAGCAGTTACGTCGAGCAATACAATGAGCAGTTCTTC.

The CDR3 spells CASSLTGDYNEQFF. CDR3 sequence (DNA): TGTGCCAGCAGCTTAACGGGGGACTACAATGAGCAGTTCTTC. The chain employs TRBV6-4 and TRBJ2-1; D may be TRBD2 (6 bases). The CDR3 is 14 residues long. Trimming cost V 6 bases and J 3 bases, with 12 bases left between them. The germline V gene has CDR1 MRHNA and CDR2 SNTAGT.

This clonotype was counted ten times or more. V and J are TRBV6-6 and TRBJ1-4, with D unclear. CDR1 and CDR2 from the germline V gene are MNHNY and SVGAGI (reference sequence). The CDR3 runs to 14 residues. The V and J ends lost 6 bases and 7 bases respectively, with 15 bases between them. CDR3 in amino acids: CASSQTLIIEKLFF. The DNA for the CDR3 is TGTGCCAGCAGCCAGACACTGATAATTGAAAAACTGTTTTTT.

The rearrangement links TRBV28 to TRBJ2-3; 12 nucleotides agree with TRBD2. Germline CDR1 reads MDHEN; CDR2 reads SYDVKM. With V trimmed by 6 bases and J by 5 bases, 6 bases remained unmatched. The CDR3 spans 15 residues. CDR3 in amino acids: CASSPSGGAEDTQYF. CDR3 sequence (DNA): TGTGCCAGCAGCCCTAGCGGGGGGGCCGAAGATACGCAGTATTTT.

Ten or more counts support this clonotype. The V call is TRBV10-3, the J call TRBJ2-1; weak D call: TRBD1 (5 bases). CDR3 size: 14 residues. Between the trimmed V and J ends, which lost 8 bases and 2 bases, there was a span of 13 bases. Germline V CDR1 and CDR2: ENHRY, SYGVKD. The CDR3 DNA reads as TGTGCCATCTCCAGTGGGGCTACCTACAATGAGCAGTTCTTC. Protein sequence: CAISSGATYNEQFF.

The table lists this clonotype with many counts. This sequence joins TRBV29-1 and TRBJ2-2; D possibly corresponds to TRBD1 (6 bases). The germline CDR1 and CDR2 sequences are SQVTM and ANQGSEA. The CDR3 runs to 12 residues. V shed 6 bases and J shed 1 base, with 6 bases lying between them. The CDR3 DNA follows: TGCAGCGTGGGACAGAACACCGGGGAGCTGTTTTTT. Translation: CSVGQNTGELFF.

This clonotype has at least ten counts. The chain is built from TRBV5-1 and TRBJ2-2; 8 positions match TRBD1. With V trimmed by 0 bases and J by 4 bases, 5 bases remained unmatched. The CDR3 loop spans 16 amino acids. In germline, CDR1 is SGHRS, CDR2 YFSETQ. The CDR3, as DNA: TGCGCCAGCAGCTTGGATGCTCAGGGGGCCACCGGGGAGCTGTTTTTT. The encoded protein is CASSLDAQGATGELFF.

This clonotype has at least ten counts. The genes are TRBV5-6 and TRBJ1-5; D gene ambiguous. CDR1 and CDR2 (germline): SGHDT, YYEEEE. Trimming removed 0 bases at V and 0 bases at J, with 7 bases between. This CDR3 spans 15 amino acids. The CDR3: CASSLGTVSNQPQHF. CDR3 nucleotides: TGTGCCAGCAGCTTGGGAACGGTTAGCAATCAGCCCCAGCATTTT.

This clonotype was observed at least ten times. The rearrangement links TRBV12-3 or TRBV12-4 to TRBJ1-1; D not resolved. This CDR3 has 13 amino acids. Between the trimmed V and J ends, which lost 6 bases and 8 bases, there was a span of 16 bases. Here the CDR3 reads CASSRGGGREAFF. The CDR3 DNA reads TGTGCCAGCAGCCGTGGAGGCGGAAGAGAAGCTTTCTTT.

This clonotype was recorded at least ten times. J is TRBJ2-5 and V is TRBV15; 11 positions agree with TRBD2. The CDR3 has 19 amino acids. V shed 2 bases and J 4 bases; nucleotides not matched to a gene: 15. Per the germline V gene, CDR1 is LNHNV and CDR2 is YYDKDF (reference sequence). The CDR3 reads CATSRKRGSGLAAGETQYF. As DNA, the CDR3 is TGTGCCACCAGCAGAAAGAGGGGGTCGGGACTAGCGGCGGGAGAGACCCAGTACTTC.

This clonotype has a count of ten or more. This chain links TRBV2 with TRBJ2-3, with 9 bases aligning to TRBD2. Per germline, CDR1 SNHLY and CDR2 FYNNEI. Unmatched junction bases numbered 8, after V lost 4 bases and J lost 6 bases. This CDR3 has 15 residues. The chain's CDR3 is CASSAGGGGADTQYF. The DNA for the CDR3 is TGTGCCAGCAGTGCAGGAGGCGGGGGGGCCGATACGCAGTATTTT.

The chain uses TRBV7-6 and TRBJ2-3, with 9 positions matching TRBD1. The J segment lost 3 bases and the V segment lost 6 bases, leaving 4 bases of the junction unmatched. There are 14 residues in the CDR3. Germline V gene data show CDR1 as SGHVS and CDR2 as FNYEAQ. CDR3 region: CASRQGAVTDTQYF. CDR3 coding DNA: TGTGCCAGCAGACAGGGGGCTGTGACAGATACGCAGTATTTT. The full variable domain, with the rest looked up from reference TRBV7-6 and TRBJ2-3, is GAGVSQSPRYKVTKRGQDVALRCDPISGHVSLYWYRQALGQGPEFLTYFNYEAQQDKSGLPNDRFSAERPEGSISTLTIQRTEQRDSAMYRCASRQGAVTDTQYFGPGTRLTVL.

J is TRBJ1-1 and V is TRBV18; D is perhaps TRBD1 (5 bases). The length of the CDR3 is 13 residues. Germline V gene lookup returns CDR1 KGHSH and CDR2 LQKENI. Trimming left V 3 bases short and J 7 bases short, with 12 bases between. The CDR3 is CASSPPDSVEAFF. As DNA, the CDR3 is TGTGCCAGCTCACCCCCAGACAGCGTTGAAGCTTTCTTT.

This clonotype was detected many times. The V gene is TRBV5-1, the J gene TRBJ2-2; possibly TRBD1 or TRBD2 for D (5 bases each). CDR3 size: 15 residues. Trimming shortened V by 0 bases and J by 5 bases, and 11 bases separated the two germline ends. Germline CDR1 and CDR2: SGHRS and YFSETQ. The CDR3, as DNA: TGCGCCAGCAGCTTGGCGTCGGGGCCGACCGGGGAGCTGTTTTTT. Translating it yields CASSLASGPTGELFF.

In regard to this clonotype: One base away lies a much larger clone, so this may be a sequencing read error. The chain combines TRBV3-1 with TRBJ1-5; no clear D. The CDR3 runs 16 residues. Germline V gene lookup returns CDR1 LGHDT and CDR2 YNNKEL (reference sequence). The CDR3 bases are TGTGCCAGCAGCTCATCGCCGGATTACGGCAATCAGACCCAGCATTTT. Protein: CASSSSPDYGNQTQHF.

This clonotype was observed many times. This sequence joins TRBV30 and TRBJ1-1; 9 nucleotides line up with TRBD1. The CDR3 has 17 residues. Germline CDR1 GTSNPN, CDR2 SVGIG (reference sequence). V lost 0 bases, J lost 3 bases, and 11 bases stayed unmatched. This CDR3 reads CAWSVPFTGGVDTEAFF. The CDR3 nucleotides are TGTGCCTGGAGTGTCCCCTTTACAGGGGGCGTCGACACTGAAGCTTTCTTT. The whole variable domain, filled in from reference TRBV30 and TRBJ1-1, reads SQTIHQWPATLVQPVGSPLSLECTVEGTSNPNLYWYRQAAGRGLQLLFYSVGIGQISSEVPQNLSASRPQDRQFILSSKKLLLSDSGFYLCAWSVPFTGGVDTEAFFGQGTRLTVV.

This chain connects TRBV7-6 to TRBJ2-3; TRBD1 aligns across 9 bases. CDR3 length equals 15 residues. Looked up from germline, CDR1 is SGHVS and CDR2 is FNYEAQ. V dropped 5 bases and J dropped 5; count of bases not matched to a gene: 8. In DNA form, the CDR3 reads TGTGCCAGCAGCGGCCGGGACAGGGTTATAGATACGCAGTATTTT. Protein: CASSGRDRVIDTQYF.

This chain links TRBV3-1 with TRBJ1-2; TRBD1 aligns across 11 bases. V lost 0 bases and J lost 7; bases outside the gene matches: 10. The CDR3 length is 17 residues. The germline V gene has CDR1 LGHDT and CDR2 YNNKEL (reference sequence). DNA of the CDR3: TGTGCCAGCAGCCAAGACATGACCGGGACAGGGGGAGGTGGCTACACCTTC. Translation gives CASSQDMTGTGGGGYTF.

The chain joins TRBV10-3 to TRBJ1-2; 7 nucleotides agree with TRBD1. Per the germline V gene, CDR1 is ENHRY and CDR2 is SYGVKD. The CDR3 runs 14 residues. Germline trimming cut 5 bases from V and 11 bases from J; bases unmatched to any gene: 14. CDR3 sequence reads: CAISQPGTVKKYTF. CDR3 in DNA: TGTGCCATCAGTCAACCCGGGACAGTTAAAAAGTACACCTTC.

There are a few counts of this clonotype. The rearrangement uses TRBV12-5 and TRBJ2-6; D uncertain. The length of the CDR3 is 13 residues. Per the germline V gene, CDR1 is LGHNT and CDR2 is FRNRAP. The V and J ends lost 8 bases and 0 bases respectively, with 5 bases between them. The CDR3 sequence: CASSLSGANVLTF. The CDR3 DNA is TGTGCTAGTTCTCTCTCTGGGGCCAACGTCCTGACTTTC.